This T cell receptor (beta chain) emerged from a study of OX40 agonist ivuxolimab in advanced cancers. Concerning the study at large: Ivuxolimab, which targeted the costimulatory receptor OX40 (CD134), was an agonistic, fully human IgG2 monoclonal antibody. Intravenous ivuxolimab was administered to patients every 2 weeks at six dose levels: 0.01, 0.1, 0.3, 1.5, 3 and 10 mg/kg. Among the roughly 50 dose-escalation patients, around 20 had hepatocellular carcinoma, 15 or so melanoma, 9 renal cell carcinoma and 9 head and neck cancer. In the dose-escalation cohort, around 80% of patients were male, and the mean age was roughly 60 years with a range of roughly 20 to 85. Patients were allowed to have had prior anti-PD-1, anti-PD-L1 or anti-CTLA-4 therapy, and around 41% of the dose-escalation patients had previously received checkpoint inhibitors. Partial responses occurred in three dose-escalation patients: two with cutaneous melanoma and one with hepatocellular carcinoma. The purpose of peripheral TCRbeta sequencing was to test whether ivuxolimab changed TCR sequence diversity and led to clonal T-cell expansion. The paper describes the monotherapy dose-escalation part (N of about 55 patients) of the phase I trial of ivuxolimab.

According to the germline V gene, CDR1 reads MGHRA and CDR2 reads YSYEKL. CDR3 length: 14 amino acids, cysteine to phenylalanine. The DNA shown is the 42-base CDR3, in frame from base 1. At the junction V is shortened by 0 bases and J by 2 bases, with 8 bases in between. For this clone: Its antigen is unknown. One base away there is no much larger clone; base qualities are not given.

For sequencing of the TCRbeta CDR3 region, genomic DNA was extracted from the sorted cells. The immunoSEQ Assay was used for sequencing of TCRbeta CDR3 regions. Imported from immuneACCESS, the table was reduced by TCRdb to in-frame sequences with V and J called. These copies leave out some clones; in studies compared against another copy, an unresolved V gene accounts for under half, and the cause of the remainder is not known. This sample has about 14,000 clones in its table, and 80% of those were observed once. About 14% of the sample is in the top ten clones. Patients with autoimmune disease history or receiving systemic immunosuppression were excluded from the trial. Peripheral blood for TCR sequencing was collected from all dose cohorts at baseline, on cycle 4 day 1, and on cycle 7 day 1. Samples came from an open-label, multicenter, first-in-human phase I dose-escalation trial of ivuxolimab. Adults with locally advanced or metastatic melanoma, renal cell, hepatocellular, or head and neck squamous cell carcinoma were enrolled in the trial. Before TCR sequencing, CD4+ and CD8+ T cells were separately sorted from peripheral blood.

Overall study outcomes, separate from this receptor: At doses from 0.1 to 3.0 mg/kg, clonal expansion was seen in both CD4+ and CD8+ blood T cells between baseline and week 6. After ivuxolimab, more expanded clones were found on average in CD8+ T cells than in CD4+ T cells. In partial responders in the 0.1-3.0 mg/kg groups, normalized peripheral clonal expansion was found to be among the lowest, especially among CD8+ T cells. Which antigens the clonally expanded peripheral T cells were specific for was not determined. Low levels of normalized T-cell clonal expansion were also shown by some nonresponding patients.

The sequencing here drew on CD4+ or CD8+ T cells sorted from blood, taken in a trial of the OX40 agonist ivuxolimab. This clonotype was obtained from an adult with an advanced solid tumor such as melanoma, head and neck, liver or kidney cancer. The sequence joins TRBV4-1 to TRBJ2-7, and perhaps TRBD1 as D gene, on 6 matching bases. The DNA reads TGCGCCAGCAGCCAAGAAAACAGGGCCTACGAGCAGTACTTC. The encoded protein is CASSQENRAYEQYF.